This is a list of T cell receptor beta chains from one sample in a study of control samples from healthy donors and cancer patients. The table came from immunoSEQ multiplex PCR; TCRdb's copy has only in-frame clones and leaves some out. The table shows under 95,000 clones, with roughly 84% occurring only once. The sequenced sample was blood. All receptors come from a man aged 50 to 59 in good health. Both conserved end residues are part of each CDR3. The D gene is left open where the match is weak. The listing skips clone size in some rows; elsewhere it reads once, few, many or a size class.

CDR3nt	CDR3aa	len	abundance	d_gene	v_gene	j_gene
TGTGCCAGCAGCTTAACCTTTGGAGAAGATACGCAGTATTTT	CASSLTFGEDTQYF	14	-	-	TRBV11-2	TRBJ2-3
TGTGCCTGGAGTGTAAGCGGGGAGCTGTTTTTT	CAWSVSGELFF	11	-	-	TRBV30	TRBJ2-2
TGTGCCAGCAGCCAAGCGGCTAGCGGTAATTACGAGCAGTACTTC	CASSQAASGNYEQYF	15	-	TRBD2	TRBV3-1/TRBV3-2	TRBJ2-7
TGCAGCGTTCCGGACTCCTGGGGGAAAGAGACCCAGTACTTC	CSVPDSWGKETQYF	14	-	-	TRBV29-1	TRBJ2-5
TGTGCCAGCAGCGTTGGACTAGACAAGCACGAGCAGTACTTC	CASSVGLDKHEQYF	14	-	TRBD2	TRBV9	TRBJ2-7
TGTGCCATCAGTGACGGGAGTGGGAATCAGCCCCAGCATTTT	CAISDGSGNQPQHF	14	-	-	TRBV10-3	TRBJ1-5
TGTGCCAGCAGCCCGGGGACAGGGGGTGTAGGAAACACCATATATTTT	CASSPGTGGVGNTIYF	16	-	TRBD1	TRBV5-4	TRBJ1-3
TGTGCCAGCTCACCACCCCGGACAGGAGCCTACAATGAGCAGTTCTTC	CASSPPRTGAYNEQFF	16	-	TRBD1	TRBV18	TRBJ2-1
TGCAGTGCCCGGGAACAAGAGACCCAGTACTTC	CSAREQETQYF	11	-	-	TRBV20-1	TRBJ2-5
TGTGCCAGCAGCTACCACAGGGGCATGAACACTGAAGCTTTCTTT	CASSYHRGMNTEAFF	15	-	TRBD1	TRBV5-4	TRBJ1-1
TGCGCCAGCAGCTTCAACACAGGTGTAGGCGAGCAGTACTTC	CASSFNTGVGEQYF	14	-	-	TRBV5-1	TRBJ2-7
TGTGCCAGCAGCTTAAGGGGACAGGGCTTTGAGCAGTACTTC	CASSLRGQGFEQYF	14	-	TRBD1	TRBV11-1	TRBJ2-7
-	CASSTSDRGFYGYTF	15	-	-	TRBV27	TRBJ1-2
TGTGCCAGCAGCTTAGCATGGGGGAGAGCGAACACTGAAGCTTTCTTT	CASSLAWGRANTEAFF	16	-	-	TRBV7-2	TRBJ1-1
TGTGCCAGTAGTATGGAGGTGAACTCTGGAAACACCATATATTTT	CASSMEVNSGNTIYF	15	-	-	TRBV19	TRBJ1-3
TGTGCCAGCAGCGCAGCCGGGACAGGGGCCAATGAGCAGTTCTTC	CASSAAGTGANEQFF	15	-	TRBD1	TRBV7-2	TRBJ2-1
TGTGCCAGCAGGAACCGGGAGGGTTACAATGAGCAGTTCTTC	CASRNREGYNEQFF	14	-	TRBD2	TRBV2	TRBJ2-1
TGTGCCAGCAGCTTAGGGTCGACAGGGTACGAGCAGTACTTC	CASSLGSTGYEQYF	14	once	TRBD1	TRBV7-2	TRBJ2-7
TGTGCCAGCAGCGGAGGGACTCAGAGGGGCCTCGAGCAGTACTTC	CASSGGTQRGLEQYF	15	-	-	TRBV5-8	TRBJ2-7
TGTGCCAGCAGCTTAGCTACTGATACGCAGTATTTT	CASSLATDTQYF	12	-	-	TRBV7-9	TRBJ2-3
TGCGCCAGCAGCCTCGGCGGGACAGTAGGCTCCTACGAGCAGTACTTC	CASSLGGTVGSYEQYF	16	-	-	TRBV5-1	TRBJ2-7
TGTGCCAGCAGCGACCGGACAGGGAACTATGGCTACACCTTC	CASSDRTGNYGYTF	14	once	TRBD1	TRBV9	TRBJ1-2
TGTGCCAGCAGTTACCGGCAGACTAATCAGCCCCAGCATTTT	CASSYRQTNQPQHF	14	-	-	TRBV6-2/TRBV6-3	TRBJ1-5